The clone carrying this T cell receptor (beta chain) turned up a few times. Its antigen remains unidentified. The data were obtained in a study of response to subunit inactivated influenza vaccine. Study-level findings and limits: Each seasonal influenza vaccination, the authors suggested, recruits few new T cells.

The germline V gene encodes CDR1 ENHRY and CDR2 SYGVKD. CDR3 size: 16 residues. The V gene lost 0 bases and the J gene lost 3 bases, with 13 bases spanning the gap. One entry per CDR3 protein, called by TCRdb with MiXCR from the RT-PCR reads. Of more than 400,000 distinct CDR3 sequences in the sample, about 7.2% are singletons; the top ten hold about an eighth. The sequence derives from a man between 50 and 69 years old who received an inactivated influenza vaccine. Sequences were derived from PBMCs from blood, sampled roughly 24 months after vaccination. The chain is built from TRBV10-3 and TRBJ2-3, with D perhaps matching TRBD2 (6 bases). As DNA, the CDR3 is TGTGCCATCAGTGAGTCGCGGGGCCTCACGACAGATACGCAGTATTTT. Amino acids: CAISESRGLTTDTQYF.